This TCR beta chain came from a study of cytomegalovirus exposure and HLA in healthy donors. Study-level background: About 200 million T cells yielded fewer than 120 million unique TCR beta sequences in earlier analysis. Study-wide points: There were some V segments, including TRBV6-2 and TRBV6-3, excluded as indistinguishable.

CDR1 SGHTA and CDR2 FQGNSA come from the germline V gene. The CDR3 has 12 residues. Trimming took 4 bases from V and 4 from J, leaving 8 bases between them. PCR amplification relied on 60 Vbeta primers (plus 13 Jbeta primers). This table comes from immunoSEQ multiplex PCR, and its TCRdb copy is limited to in-frame clones, with some not included. The sample lists some 56,000 clones, roughly 79% occurring once. About this clone: Its antigen is still unknown.

The sequence derives from a man in his forties or fifties in good health and CMV-seronegative. The chain couples TRBV7-2 to TRBJ2-7; D is uncertain. Sequencing was done on a sample of PBMCs. CDR3: CASSYDGYEQYF. In DNA, the CDR3 is TGTGCCAGCAGCTACGACGGGTACGAGCAGTACTTC.